The 14 T cell receptor delta chains presented below share a single source sample, sequenced in a study of delta chains in infants with herpesvirus infections. PBMC RNA was reverse transcribed using gamma-chain- and delta-chain-specific primers. TCRdb reprocessed the RT-PCR reads using CATT. In the table there are about 880 delta-chain clones, around 36% of which are singletons. The specimen was peripheral blood, collected at time point 2 of longitudinal follow-up. These receptors were obtained from a human donor who was a Ugandan infant, either HIV-exposed or HIV-unexposed (not recorded which).

This clone is large in the sample. The chain uses TRDV2 and TRDJ3; 9 bases line up with TRDD3. The CDR3 runs 17 residues. Germline loops: CDR1 GEAIGNYY, CDR2 EKD. Germline trimming cut 2 bases from V and 0 bases from J; bases unmatched to any gene: 1. The CDR3 sequence: CACDNWGSSWDTRQMFF. CDR3 nucleotides: TGTGCCTGTGACAACTGGGGGAGCTCCTGGGACACCCGACAGATGTTTTTC.

The chain employs TRDV3 and TRDJ1, with 10 bases aligning to TRDD3. J was trimmed by 0 bases and V by 1 base; bases with no gene match: 8. CDR3 length equals 16 residues. The germline V gene has CDR1 TVYSNPD and CDR2 GDNSRS (reference sequence). Here the CDR3 reads CAFIPYWGMHTDKLIF. The CDR3 bases are TGTGCCTTTATCCCGTACTGGGGGATGCACACCGATAAACTCATCTTT.

This chain connects TRAV23/DV6 to TRDJ1; 9 bases line up with TRDD2. The CDR3 covers 16 residues. Germline V gene lookup returns CDR1 NTAFDY and CDR2 IRPDVSE (reference sequence). In nucleotides, the CDR3 is TGTGCTGCGAAAGGCCTTCCTACGGAGTGGGGCGATAAACTCATCTTT. Its translation: CAAKGLPTEWGDKLIF.

This clone turned up a few times. The V and J genes are TRDV2 and TRDJ1; 10 positions agree with TRDD3. In germline, CDR1 is GEAIGNYY, CDR2 EKD. V gave up 0 bases and J gave up 4 bases; unmatched junction bases: 13. The CDR3 extends over 18 amino acids. The CDR3 DNA is TGTGCCTGTGACACCGGTGGGTCACTGGGGGATCTAGTCGATAAACTCATCTTT. This translates into CACDTGGSLGDLVDKLIF.

The chain recombines TRAV23/DV6 with TRDJ1; 11 bases agree with TRDD3. The CDR3 runs 16 residues. Germline assignment: CDR1 NTAFDY and CDR2 IRPDVSE (reference sequence). Trimming at V came to 0 bases and at J to 2 bases, leaving 6 bases not matched to a gene. For the CDR3, the DNA is TGTGCAGCAAGCATCGGTACTGGGGGATATACCGATAAACTCATCTTT. Translated: CAASIGTGGYTDKLIF.

By share of the sample, this clone is large. This sequence joins TRDV1 and TRDJ1; D uncertain. Trimming took off 5 bases at V and 8 bases at J, with 15 bases between the two ends. CDR1 is TSWWSYY, CDR2 QGS, per germline. CDR3 length equals 13 residues. The CDR3 reads CALGRLDAGKLIF. The CDR3 DNA is TGTGCTCTTGGGCGCTTGGATGCCGGGAAACTCATCTTT.

With regard to this clone: A much larger clone is a single base away; this may be a read error. This chain uses TRDV3 with TRDJ2, with TRDD3 identical over 9 bases. Germline CDR1 reads TVYSNPD; CDR2 reads GDNSRS (reference sequence). J gave up 12 bases and V 4 bases, and 21 bases lay outside the gene matches. The CDR3 extends over 16 amino acids. The CDR3 sequence is CACLPSEVGDSLKLFF. The CDR3 DNA follows: TGTGCCTGCCTCCCTTCCGAAGTGGGGGATAGTCTTAAACTCTTCTTT.

No V gene was called, though TRDJ3 was called as the J gene. The CDR3 is made up of 10 amino acids. The DNA for the CDR3 is TGTGCTCGGGACACCCGACAGATGTTTTTC. This gives the protein CARDTRQMFF.

Note on this clone: This may arise from a read error, as a much more abundant clone is one base away. The chain is built from TRDV1 and TRDJ1; 11 nucleotides match TRDD3. CDR1 TSWWSYY and CDR2 QGS come from the germline V gene. This CDR3 comprises 24 residues. The junction had 28 bases not matched to a gene; V was cut back by 4 bases and J by 0 bases. This CDR3 reads CALGVRACLHWGIISLLYTDKLIF. In DNA, the CDR3 is TGTGCTCTTGGGGTTCGGGCCTGCCTACACTGGGGGATAATTTCCCTTCTGTACACCGATAAACTCATCTTT.

A remark on this clone: A read error may be the cause here, since a much bigger clone is one base away. Other DNA variants within this sample encode the same CDR3. In nucleotides, the CDR3 is TGTGCCGTGGACATTAGGAGGCCGTACTGGGGGATAATTAGAGAGGGTCGTGGGTACACCGATAAACTCATCTTT. Protein sequence: CAVDIRRPYWGIIREGRGYTDKLIF. The genes are TRAV23/DV6 and TRDJ1; TRDD3 aligns across 11 bases. CDR1 and CDR2 (germline): NTAFDY, IRPDVSE (reference sequence). The CDR3 length is 25 residues.

Details on this clone: A much bigger clone sits one base away, suggesting this may be a read error. This sample includes further DNA sequences coding for the same CDR3. CDR3 nucleotides: TGTGCCTGTGACTCCTGGGGGCCCAGCTCCTGGGACACCAGACAGATGTTTTTC. This gives the protein CACDSWGPSSWDTRQMFF. J is TRDJ3 and V is TRDV2, with 7 bases aligning to TRDD3. Looked up from germline, CDR1 is GEAIGNYY and CDR2 is EKD. CDR3 length: 18 amino acids.

About this clone: Within the sample, other DNA sequences also encode this same CDR3. The rearrangement joins TRDV2 to TRDJ3; TRDD3 agrees at 9 bases. From germline, CDR1 is GEAIGNYY and CDR2 EKD. The CDR3 consists of 19 residues. V lost 0 bases, J lost 0 bases, and 5 bases stayed unmatched. The CDR3 region is CACDTLLGDSSWDTRQMFF. In DNA form, the CDR3 reads TGTGCCTGTGACACCTTACTGGGGGACAGCTCCTGGGACACCCGACAGATGTTTTTC.

V gene TRDV1 combines with J gene TRDJ2, with TRDD3 identical over 10 bases. Germline CDR1 and CDR2: TSWWSYY and QGS. The CDR3 is 21 amino acids. J gave up 2 bases and V 1 base, and 16 bases lay outside the gene matches. The CDR3 reads CALGEHPPYWGIRALTAQLFF. The CDR3 nucleotides read TGTGCTCTTGGGGAACACCCCCCTTACTGGGGGATTCGTGCATTGACAGCACAACTCTTCTTT.

In this sample, this clone turned up a few times. The rearrangement joins TRDV1 to TRDJ1, with 10 positions matching TRDD3. Germline trimming cut 2 bases from V and 2 bases from J; bases unmatched to any gene: 26. Germline CDR1 reads TSWWSYY; CDR2 reads QGS. The CDR3 is 23 residues long. CDR3 residues: CALGEDLSYVLRTGGSRTDKLIF. In nucleotides, the CDR3 is TGTGCTCTTGGGGAAGATCTCTCCTACGTGCTCCGTACTGGGGGATCTCGAACCGATAAACTCATCTTT.